This T cell receptor (beta chain) was captured in a study of cytomegalovirus exposure and HLA in healthy donors. Findings and caveats of the study: Reportedly, fewer N-insertions than the 666-donor mean appeared in an Asian-associated ancestry cluster in a later analysis. TCR beta V segments were, for the most part, productive about 87% or about 30% of the time in an earlier analysis.

CDR3 length: 13 amino acids. Trimming shortened V by 6 bases and J by 2 bases, and 14 bases separated the two germline ends. Germline V gives CDR1 SQVTM, CDR2 ANQGSEA. A remark on this clone: Its antigen is as yet unknown.

Primers: 60 Vbeta forward and 13 Jbeta reverse. Assay used: immunoSEQ multiplex PCR; TCRdb lists only in-frame clones, some missing. The data contain around 210,000 clones, 70% to 90% of them singletons. Material for sequencing was PBMCs. V is TRBV29-1 and J is TRBJ2-7; TRBD2 might be the D (5 bases). The sequence was collected from a girl aged 2-9 years in good health and CMV-seronegative. CDR3 in amino acids: CSVEATSPYEQYF. In DNA, the CDR3 is TGCAGCGTGGAGGCGACGTCGCCCTACGAGCAGTACTTC.